A selection of T cell receptor beta chains follows, all from one sample in a study of T-cell memory formation after mild COVID-19. TCRdb redid the calling of the 5' RACE reads with MiXCR, one entry per CDR3 protein. The sample yields some 160,000 distinct CDR3 sequences, about 28% seen once. Source material: PBMCs or a T cell subset sorted from them (not recorded which). The receptors derive from an adult woman who had mild COVID-19 (a few samples of this study predate the infection). Cell type and time point are not known. Each CDR3 is given with its conserved first and last residue. D genes are given only for firm matches. Size tells how often a clone was seen (once, few, many) or the class of an expanded clone, and some rows leave it out.

v_call: TRBV10-3; j_call: TRBJ2-2; clone_size: -; d_call: TRBD1; cdr3_aa: CAISESWDRARRSTGELFF; cdr3_nt: TGTGCCATCAGTGAGTCGTGGGACAGGGCGCGGAGATCTACCGGGGAGCTGTTTTTT
v_call: TRBV3-1; j_call: TRBJ2-1; clone_size: -; d_call: -; cdr3_aa: CASSPATGYYNEQFF; cdr3_nt: TGTGCCAGCAGCCCAGCTACGGGGTACTACAATGAGCAGTTCTTC
v_call: TRBV25-1; j_call: TRBJ2-7; clone_size: -; d_call: -; cdr3_aa: CASSGQYF; cdr3_nt: TGTGCCAGCAGCGGCCAGTACTTC
v_call: TRBV10-3; j_call: TRBJ2-7; clone_size: -; d_call: -; cdr3_aa: CAIRRDGSYEQYF; cdr3_nt: TGTGCCATCAGGCGGGACGGCTCCTACGAGCAGTACTTC
v_call: TRBV5-1; j_call: TRBJ2-1; clone_size: -; d_call: -; cdr3_aa: CASSEGDNEQFF; cdr3_nt: TGCGCCAGCAGCGAGGGGGACAATGAGCAGTTCTTC
v_call: TRBV7-3; j_call: TRBJ2-2; clone_size: -; d_call: TRBD1; cdr3_aa: CASSFGQDTGELFF; cdr3_nt: TGTGCCAGCAGCTTCGGACAGGACACCGGGGAGCTGTTTTTT
v_call: TRBV5-1; j_call: TRBJ2-5; clone_size: many; d_call: TRBD2; cdr3_aa: CASSFGRGGYSPQETQYF; cdr3_nt: TGCGCCAGCAGCTTTGGGCGGGGGGGCTACTCTCCTCAGGAGACCCAGTACTTC
v_call: TRBV12-3/TRBV12-4; j_call: TRBJ2-2; clone_size: -; d_call: -; cdr3_aa: CASSLGDTGELFF; cdr3_nt: TGTGCCAGCAGTTTAGGGGATACCGGGGAGCTGTTTTTT
v_call: TRBV5-5; j_call: TRBJ1-1; clone_size: -; d_call: TRBD1; cdr3_aa: CASSRVGQGVTGTEAFF; cdr3_nt: TGTGCCAGCAGCAGAGTCGGACAGGGGGTCACGGGGACTGAAGCTTTCTTT
v_call: TRBV4-3; j_call: TRBJ1-4; clone_size: -; d_call: -; cdr3_aa: CASSRQKNEKLFF; cdr3_nt: TGCGCCAGCAGCCGACAGAAGAATGAAAAACTGTTTTTT
v_call: TRBV2; j_call: TRBJ2-3; clone_size: few; d_call: -; cdr3_aa: CASSEFGATGGDTQYF; cdr3_nt: TGTGCCAGCAGTGAATTCGGGGCCACAGGAGGAGATACGCAGTATTTT
v_call: TRBV7-2; j_call: TRBJ2-5; clone_size: few; d_call: TRBD2; cdr3_aa: CASSLRVTSGFQETQYF; cdr3_nt: TGTGCCAGCAGCTTACGTGTAACTAGCGGATTCCAAGAGACCCAGTACTTC
v_call: TRBV6-5; j_call: TRBJ2-7; clone_size: -; d_call: -; cdr3_aa: CASSRHREPYEQYF; cdr3_nt: TGTGCCAGTAGCCGTCACAGGGAGCCCTACGAGCAGTACTTC
v_call: TRBV5-1; j_call: TRBJ1-1; clone_size: -; d_call: TRBD1; cdr3_aa: CASSSTGVGTEAFF; cdr3_nt: TGCGCCAGCAGCAGTACAGGGGTTGGCACTGAAGCTTTCTTT
v_call: TRBV20-1; j_call: TRBJ2-7; clone_size: -; d_call: TRBD1; cdr3_aa: CSASVGTGENEQYF; cdr3_nt: TGCAGTGCTAGCGTCGGGACAGGGGAAAACGAGCAGTACTTC
v_call: TRBV5-1; j_call: TRBJ2-7; clone_size: few; d_call: -; cdr3_aa: CASSLEGTYEQYF; cdr3_nt: TGCGCCAGCAGCTTGGAGGGTACCTACGAGCAGTACTTC
v_call: TRBV6-5; j_call: TRBJ2-1; clone_size: few; d_call: -; cdr3_aa: CASSYAAGAHNEQFF; cdr3_nt: TGTGCCAGCAGTTACGCGGCGGGGGCGCACAATGAGCAGTTCTTC
v_call: TRBV5-4; j_call: TRBJ2-2; clone_size: once; d_call: -; cdr3_aa: CASNQGPPNTGELFF; cdr3_nt: TGTGCCAGCAACCAGGGGCCACCGAACACCGGGGAGCTGTTTTTT
v_call: TRBV7-9; j_call: TRBJ2-1; clone_size: few; d_call: -; cdr3_aa: CASSLFRERNEQFF; cdr3_nt: TGTGCCAGCAGCTTATTTCGGGAGCGGAATGAGCAGTTCTTC
v_call: TRBV27; j_call: TRBJ2-1; clone_size: few; d_call: TRBD2; cdr3_aa: CASIQRPGGSTEQFF; cdr3_nt: TGTGCCAGCATTCAAAGACCTGGCGGGAGCACTGAGCAGTTCTTC
v_call: TRBV12-3/TRBV12-4; j_call: TRBJ2-7; clone_size: few; d_call: TRBD1; cdr3_aa: CASSPGTGRHEQYF; cdr3_nt: TGTGCCAGCAGTCCCGGGACAGGGCGACACGAGCAGTACTTC
v_call: TRBV25-1; j_call: TRBJ1-3; clone_size: few; d_call: -; cdr3_aa: CASGKAGPLGNTIYF; cdr3_nt: TGTGCCAGCGGAAAAGCGGGGCCCCTTGGAAACACCATATATTTT
v_call: TRBV12-3/TRBV12-4; j_call: TRBJ1-5; clone_size: -; d_call: -; cdr3_aa: CASGPTENQPQHF; cdr3_nt: TGTGCCAGCGGCCCAACCGAAAATCAGCCCCAGCATTTT
v_call: TRBV9; j_call: TRBJ1-6; clone_size: -; d_call: -; cdr3_aa: CASSVALRGPLHF; cdr3_nt: TGTGCCAGCAGCGTAGCGCTCCGGGGACCCCTCCACTTT